A selection of T cell receptor beta chains follows, all from one sample in a study of STAT5B mutations in CD4+ large granular lymphocyte leukemia. Sequenced by immunoSEQ multiplex PCR; TCRdb stores in-frame clones only, minus some. The profile shows approximately 39,000 clones, almost 85% of them singletons. Specimen: CD4+ T cells from blood buffy coats. The receptors were gathered from a human donor in good health. Each CDR3 is given with its conserved first and last residue. The D gene is left open where the match is weak. Clone sizes are given selectively: once, few, many, or a class where the clone is expanded.

.,.,TRBJ2-7,TRBV27,TGTGCCAGCAGTTTCGGGGTTCACGGACGCTACGAGCAGTACTTC,CASSFGVHGRYEQYF
.,.,TRBJ2-2,TRBV9,TGTGCCAGCAGCAGAGACGGGGACACCGGGGAGCTGTTTTTT,CASSRDGDTGELFF
.,.,TRBJ2-7,TRBV5-1,TGCGCCAGCAGCCACACACATGATCCTTACGAGCAGTACTTC,CASSHTHDPYEQYF
.,few,TRBJ1-4,TRBV29-1,TGCAGCGTTGAGATAGATGCAACTAATGAAAAACTGTTTTTT,CSVEIDATNEKLFF
TRBD1,.,TRBJ2-5,TRBV7-2,TGTGCCAGCAGCTCCCCGAGGGGGCGGGAGACCCAGTACTTC,CASSSPRGRETQYF
.,.,TRBJ2-1,TRBV29-1,TGCAGCGTTCCAACGGCAAGCTCCTACAATGAGCAGTTCTTC,CSVPTASSYNEQFF
.,.,TRBJ2-7,TRBV27,TGTGCCAGCAGTTCCGCAGGAGGGAGGAGAGAGGAGCAGTACTTC,CASSSAGGRREEQYF
.,.,TRBJ2-1,TRBV28,TGTGCCAGCAGTTCCAGGGGTACCTACAATGAGCAGTTCTTC,CASSSRGTYNEQFF
TRBD1,.,TRBJ1-1,TRBV5-4,TGTGCCAGCAGCGGTCGACAGGGGGATGGGGACACTGAAGCTTTCTTT,CASSGRQGDGDTEAFF
TRBD1,.,TRBJ1-5,TRBV15,TGTGCCACCAGCAGAGCAGGGGGCAGCAATCAGCCCCAGCATTTT,CATSRAGGSNQPQHF
.,.,TRBJ1-5,TRBV9,TGTGCCAGCGGGGGCGGGGCAGGGACCCAGCCCCAGCATTTT,CASGGGAGTQPQHF
.,.,TRBJ2-7,TRBV9,TGTGCCAGCAGCCCAGACCTTCGACCCCGCGAGCAGTACTTC,CASSPDLRPREQYF
TRBD2,.,TRBJ2-7,TRBV5-1,TGCGCCAGCAGAGGGACTAGCTCTAACTACGAGCAGTACTTC,CASRGTSSNYEQYF
.,once,TRBJ2-7,TRBV18,TGTGCCAGCTCACCAGGTCAGTTCTACGAGCAGTACTTC,CASSPGQFYEQYF
.,.,TRBJ1-3,TRBV10-3,TGTGCCATCAGTGGGGAGACATCCGTCTCTGGAAACACCATATATTTT,CAISGETSVSGNTIYF
TRBD1,few,TRBJ2-7,TRBV7-6,TGTGCCAGCAGCGGCTACAGGACAGGGTTCTCCTACGAGCAGTACTTC,CASSGYRTGFSYEQYF
TRBD2,.,TRBJ2-3,TRBV5-1,TGCGCCAGCAGCACGGATGTTAGCGGGGCCACAGATACGCAGTATTTT,CASSTDVSGATDTQYF
.,.,TRBJ1-5,TRBV11-2,TGTGCCAGCAGCTTAGAGGAACACACCAATCAGCCCCAGCATTTT,CASSLEEHTNQPQHF
TRBD1,.,TRBJ2-3,TRBV7-6,TGTGCCAGCAGCTTAGGTGGACAGGGTCGGACAGATACGCAGTATTTT,CASSLGGQGRTDTQYF
.,few,TRBJ2-7,TRBV7-3,TGTGCCAGCAGCGCCAGAGAGGGCCCCTACGAGCAGTACTTC,CASSAREGPYEQYF
TRBD1,.,TRBJ2-3,TRBV5-6,TGTGCCAGCAGCCCCCCGACAGGGGTAAGGACAGATACGCAGTATTTT,CASSPPTGVRTDTQYF
.,.,TRBJ2-7,TRBV11-3,TGTGCCAGCAGCTCTACCCCCGGGGGCCCCTACGAGCAGTACTTC,CASSSTPGGPYEQYF
.,.,TRBJ2-5,TRBV7-3,TGTGCCAGCAGCTTAACGTCGACTACCCCCAGCGTCCAGTACTTC,CASSLTSTTPSVQYF
TRBD2,.,TRBJ2-7,TRBV5-1,TGCGCCAGCAGCTTGGCTGTAGCGGGGGGCTTCCTCTCCTACGAGCAGTACTTC,CASSLAVAGGFLSYEQYF
.,.,TRBJ2-7,TRBV5-1,TGCGCCAGCAGCCCGGTTCCGGCGGGGGAGCAGTACTTC,CASSPVPAGEQYF
.,.,TRBJ1-5,TRBV6-1,TGTGCCAGCAGTGGGGCGAGGGGAAGCAATCAGCCCCAGCATTTT,CASSGARGSNQPQHF
.,.,TRBJ2-7,TRBV6-1,TGTGCCAGCATCCGGGACAAGGAATCTTACGAGCAGTACTTC,CASIRDKESYEQYF
TRBD2,.,TRBJ2-5,TRBV11-2,TGTGCCAGCAGCTTAGGGTCTAGCGGGAGTCCCGGAGAGACCCAGTACTTC,CASSLGSSGSPGETQYF
.,.,TRBJ2-3,TRBV28,TGTGCCAGCAGTTTCTCAGGGTCCGCAGATACGCAGTATTTT,CASSFSGSADTQYF
.,.,TRBJ1-4,TRBV2,TGTGCCAGCAGTGAACAGGGTACAACTAATGAAAAACTGTTTTTT,CASSEQGTTNEKLFF
.,.,TRBJ1-3,TRBV5-6,TGTGCCAGCGGAAACAGAATTGGAAACACCATATATTTT,CASGNRIGNTIYF
.,.,TRBJ1-3,TRBV9,TGTGCCAGCAGCGTCGACGGGCGAAACACCATATATTTT,CASSVDGRNTIYF
.,.,TRBJ2-3,TRBV7-6,TGTGCCAGCAGCTTAGATTGGACAGATACGCAGTATTTT,CASSLDWTDTQYF
TRBD1,.,TRBJ1-1,TRBV5-6,TGTGCCAGCAGCTGGACAGGGGACACTGAAGCTTTCTTT,CASSWTGDTEAFF
TRBD1,.,TRBJ1-2,TRBV18,TGTGCCAGCTCACCACCGGGACAGGGAAACGCCTATGGCTACACCTTC,CASSPPGQGNAYGYTF
.,.,TRBJ2-5,TRBV2,TGTGCCAGCAGTCGTTTACAGGGGAGGGAGACCCAGTACTTC,CASSRLQGRETQYF
TRBD1,.,TRBJ2-7,TRBV5-1,TGCGCCAGCAGCTTGTGGGACAGGTCCGACGAGCAGTACTTC,CASSLWDRSDEQYF
TRBD1,.,TRBJ1-5,TRBV30,TGTGCCTGGAGTAGGGGACAGGACAATCAGCCCCAGCATTTT,CAWSRGQDNQPQHF
.,.,TRBJ1-4,TRBV18,TGTGCCAGCTCACCCTCCGGGACAACTAATGAAAAACTGTTTTTT,CASSPSGTTNEKLFF
TRBD2,.,TRBJ2-3,TRBV11-3,TGTGCCAGCAGCCCCCCGGGACTAGCGGACACGAGCACAGATACGCAGTATTTT,CASSPPGLADTSTDTQYF
.,.,TRBJ1-2,TRBV4-2,TGTGCCAGCAGCCAACCGGGACCGGAGACCTATGGCTACACCTTC,CASSQPGPETYGYTF
.,.,TRBJ1-4,TRBV29-1,TGCAGCGTTGAAGGCAGCTCTAATGAAAAACTGTTTTTT,CSVEGSSNEKLFF
TRBD1,.,TRBJ1-2,TRBV7-8,TGTGCCAGCAGCCTGGCAGGGGGCGACTATGGCTACACCTTC,CASSLAGGDYGYTF
.,.,TRBJ1-1,TRBV5-1,TGCGCCAGCAGCTTAGATGGGTTCTTACACACTGAAGCTTTCTTT,CASSLDGFLHTEAFF